This T cell receptor beta chain stems from a study of graft-versus-host responses after intestinal transplantation (dated by TCRdb to the early 2020s). With respect to the entire study: The transplants that recipients received were multivisceral, liver-intestinal, or isolated intestinal. Every recipient was given anti-thymocyte globulin induction, followed by roughly 3 years of maintenance tacrolimus and steroids. After intestinal transplantation, graft-versus-host and host-versus-graft alloreactive T cell clones in the graft, circulation and bone marrow were tracked using bulk TCR-beta CDR3 sequencing. To identify alloreactive clones, pre-transplant mixed lymphocyte reaction products were sequenced and compared with unstimulated pre-transplant donor and recipient T cells. The cohort enrolled 20 to 25 intestinal transplant recipients including one retransplant, and a few patients lacking pretransplant specimens were excluded. Donor T cell macrochimerism was defined as a peak of at least 4% donor T cells among recipient peripheral blood mononuclear cells. Rather than going through the commercial service, samples from three later patients were sequenced in-house on an Illumina MiSeq and processed with MiXCR.

This specimen's time point label, per the study, means: cells obtained before transplantation from donor or recipient. CD3+CD4+ and CD3+CD8+ populations were FACS-sorted from unstimulated pre-transplant donor and recipient cells taken from spleen or lymph nodes. Remarks on this clone: Its recognized antigen is unknown. No qualities accompany the bases; no much larger clone lies one base away.

Library generation was performed with the immunoSEQ multiplex PCR assay. For most patients, genomic DNA was isolated with the Qiagen DNeasy Blood and Tissue Kit and sent frozen to Adaptive Biotechnologies for TCR sequencing. For most patients, genomic DNA was subjected to high-throughput TCR-beta CDR3 sequencing by Adaptive Biotechnologies. The published analysis was carried out like this. Adaptive's ImmunoSEQ software was the source of the TCR sequencing data for 18 patients, while three other patients were processed with MiXCR and VDJtools. To correct CD4 versus CD8 sorting errors, any sequence found in both subsets at a frequency ratio below 5:1 was removed. Because the origin of CDR3 nucleotide sequences shared between donor and recipient could not be assigned, those sequences were removed. Alloreactive clones required at least 2-fold expansion over unstimulated cells and minimum CFSE-low frequency of 0.002% (template counts) or 0.001% (read counts). A clone was considered mappable if detected in the sequenced pre-transplant spleen, lymph node, or MLR CFSE-low populations of the donor or recipient. Cumulative frequency of alloreactive clones was calculated as a percentage of all sequences weighted by copy number. TCRdb obtained this table from immuneACCESS and retained in-frame rearrangements with V and J assigned. These tables miss some clones; where compared with another copy, unresolved V genes account for less than half of the shortfall, and the remainder is unexplained. D and trimming come from the DNA, and the V and J calls and clone size come from that table. In this sample the table shows about 70,000 clones, roughly 88% of which occur a single time. The top ten clonotypes cover approximately 1.3% of the sample.

The CDR3 runs 12 residues from the cysteine to the phenylalanine. Of the read, only the CDR3 DNA is kept; its 36 bases are in frame from base 1. Sequences SNHLY (CDR1) and FYNNEI (CDR2) are obtained from the germline V gene. V loses 8 bases of germline sequence and J loses 4 bases, and the interval between the two ends is 11 bases. Points the paper makes about the study in general: GvH clones were found in recipient bone marrow, and some of the GvH clones appeared earlier in ileal mucosa or blood, which is consistent with an intestinal mucosal origin. Early after transplant, declines in HvG clones were associated with peak levels of circulating GvH clones. In the allografts of patients with donor T cell macrochimerism, GvH to HvG T cell clonal ratios were high. The conclusions were limited by the relatively low number and heterogeneity of the intestinal transplant patients.

Sequences were derived from unstimulated CD8+ T cells sorted from spleen or lymph node cells, sampled before intestinal transplant. This sequence was found in a human donor who received an intestinal transplant. In this chain, TRBV2 is recombined with TRBJ1-1; there is no confident call for the D gene. CDR3 sequence: CASLSGSTEAFF. In nucleotides, the sequence is TGTGCCAGCCTTAGTGGGAGCACTGAAGCTTTCTTT.